This TCR beta chain comes out of a study of T cell repertoires in cytomegalovirus infection. Study-level findings and limits: Dominating the ex vivo response were TCR beta clonotypes that were CMV-specific and HLA-C-restricted.

This clonotype was seen at least ten times. Its target is not known. TCRdb ran MiXCR on the reads and lists one entry per CDR3 protein. The sample includes approximately 190,000 distinct CDR3 sequences, 9.5% of them seen just once. Germline V gene sequence: CDR1 SGHRS, CDR2 YFSETQ. Trimming stripped 0 bases from V and 2 bases from J, with 9 bases between. The length of the CDR3 is 15 residues. The sequenced sample was PBMCs. This clonotype was obtained from a human donor in good health (CMV status not recorded). Some clones in this sample may be carry-over from other donors' samples. The chain recombines TRBV5-1 with TRBJ1-3; the D is unclear. The CDR3 protein is CASSLEGVTGNTIYF. The CDR3 DNA reads TGCGCCAGCAGCTTGGAGGGAGTAACTGGAAACACCATATATTTT.